Listed below are T cell receptor beta chains from one sample, sequenced in a study of glioma-infiltrating T cells after dendritic cell vaccination. The method was immunoSEQ multiplex PCR; TCRdb's version includes in-frame clones alone and lacks a portion of them. The sample yields fewer than 110,000 clones, approximately 80% seen once. Source: blood, taken before dendritic cell vaccination. The receptors were gathered from a human donor with glioblastoma. Each CDR3 is given with its conserved first and last residue. Fields, in order: D gene, J gene, V gene, clone size, CDR3 protein, CDR3 DNA. The D gene is left open where the match is weak. Expanded clones are given a class, and other clones once, few, many or no size at all.

D: TRBD2
J: TRBJ2-3
V: TRBV5-1
size: NA
CDR3: CASSEGLAGHTDTQYF
DNA: TGCGCCAGCAGCGAAGGACTAGCGGGGCACACAGATACGCAGTATTTT

D: TRBD1
J: TRBJ1-5
V: TRBV19
size: NA
CDR3: CASSGTGNQPQHF
DNA: TGTGCCAGTAGCGGGACAGGTAATCAGCCCCAGCATTTT

D: NA
J: TRBJ1-1
V: TRBV7-9
size: once
CDR3: CASSFLLTRDPEAFF
DNA: TGTGCCAGCAGCTTCCTACTAACCAGAGATCCTGAAGCTTTCTTT

D: TRBD1
J: TRBJ2-6
V: TRBV5-1
size: once
CDR3: CASSSTGASSGANVLTF
DNA: TGCGCCAGCAGCTCGACAGGGGCGTCCTCTGGGGCCAACGTCCTGACTTTC

D: NA
J: TRBJ2-1
V: TRBV19
size: NA
CDR3: CASSIGWATYNEQFF
DNA: TGTGCCAGTAGTATAGGATGGGCGACCTACAATGAGCAGTTCTTC

D: TRBD2
J: TRBJ2-2
V: TRBV27
size: once
CDR3: CASSSPIRLAANTGELFF
DNA: TGTGCCAGCAGTTCACCGATCCGACTAGCAGCGAACACCGGGGAGCTGTTTTTT

D: NA
J: TRBJ1-2
V: TRBV2
size: NA
CDR3: CASSAARGGSGYTF
DNA: TGTGCCAGCAGTGCTGCGCGCGGGGGCTCTGGCTACACCTTC

D: TRBD2
J: TRBJ2-7
V: TRBV14
size: NA
CDR3: CASSRLAGGGEQYF
DNA: TGTGCCAGCAGCCGACTAGCGGGGGGAGGCGAGCAGTACTTC

D: TRBD1
J: TRBJ1-4
V: TRBV4-3
size: NA
CDR3: CASSRNRGRNNEKLFF
DNA: TGCGCCAGCAGCCGGAACAGGGGGCGAAATAATGAAAAACTGTTTTTT

D: TRBD1
J: TRBJ1-2
V: TRBV2
size: NA
CDR3: CASSYQTGGGYGYTF
DNA: TGTGCCAGCAGTTATCAAACAGGGGGCGGGTATGGCTACACCTTC

D: TRBD1
J: TRBJ2-2
V: TRBV18
size: NA
CDR3: CASSLGTGEITGELFF
DNA: TGTGCCAGCTCACTAGGGACAGGGGAGATCACCGGGGAGCTGTTTTTT

D: NA
J: TRBJ2-7
V: TRBV5-6
size: medium-sized
CDR3: CASSTGGGTRSSYEQYF
DNA: TGTGCCAGCAGCACGGGAGGTGGGACACGGAGCTCCTACGAGCAGTACTTC

D: TRBD2
J: TRBJ2-7
V: TRBV5-1
size: NA
CDR3: CASSIGLAGDYEQYF
DNA: TGCGCCAGCAGCATCGGACTAGCGGGGGATTACGAGCAGTACTTC

D: TRBD1
J: TRBJ1-1
V: TRBV11-3
size: NA
CDR3: CASTQGAIGTEAFF
DNA: TGTGCCAGCACGCAGGGGGCAATCGGCACTGAAGCTTTCTTT

D: TRBD1
J: TRBJ1-4
V: TRBV7-8
size: NA
CDR3: CASSSYRDRGDEKLFF
DNA: TGTGCCAGCAGCTCCTATCGGGACAGGGGGGATGAAAAACTGTTTTTT

D: NA
J: TRBJ2-3
V: TRBV19
size: NA
CDR3: CASTLGGGPDTQYF
DNA: TGTGCCAGTACCCTCGGTGGCGGCCCCGATACGCAGTATTTT

D: NA
J: TRBJ2-1
V: TRBV4-3
size: NA
CDR3: CASSQVEDNEQFF
DNA: TGCGCCAGCAGCCAAGTCGAGGACAATGAGCAGTTCTTC

D: NA
J: TRBJ2-7
V: TRBV19
size: few
CDR3: CASSTTSYYEQYF
DNA: TGTGCCAGTAGTACGACATCATACTACGAGCAGTACTTC

D: NA
J: TRBJ2-2
V: TRBV4-2
size: NA
CDR3: CASSQGLANIAGELFF
DNA: TGTGCCAGCAGCCAAGGGCTAGCGAACATAGCGGGGGAGCTGTTTTTT

D: TRBD1
J: TRBJ1-2
V: TRBV7-9
size: NA
CDR3: CASSPPGQGAQGYTF
DNA: TGTGCCAGCAGTCCACCGGGACAGGGGGCGCAAGGCTACACCTTC

D: TRBD2
J: TRBJ2-5
V: TRBV5-4
size: NA
CDR3: CASSPETGGGEETQYF
DNA: TGTGCCAGCAGCCCAGAAACTGGCGGGGGGGAAGAGACCCAGTACTTC

D: NA
J: TRBJ2-5
V: TRBV2
size: NA
CDR3: CASTPGGFQYF
DNA: TGTGCCAGCACCCCAGGCGGGTTCCAGTACTTC

D: NA
J: TRBJ1-5
V: TRBV18
size: NA
CDR3: CASSPSGGQQPQHF
DNA: TGTGCCAGCTCACCATCGGGGGGTCAACAGCCCCAGCATTTT

D: NA
J: TRBJ2-2
V: TRBV7-3
size: NA
CDR3: CASSSRGRGPLTGELFF
DNA: TGTGCCAGCAGCTCACGGGGGCGGGGGCCCCTCACCGGGGAGCTGTTTTTT

D: NA
J: TRBJ2-5
V: TRBV19
size: NA
CDR3: CASSRGQETQYF
DNA: TGTGCCAGTAGCAGGGGCCAAGAGACCCAGTACTTC

D: NA
J: TRBJ2-7
V: TRBV11-3
size: NA
CDR3: CASILVVDSNSYEQYF
DNA: TGTGCCAGCATCTTGGTTGTTGACAGTAACTCCTACGAGCAGTACTTC

D: NA
J: TRBJ2-5
V: TRBV25-1
size: NA
CDR3: CASSEAGDRQETQYF
DNA: TGTGCCAGCAGTGAGGCCGGGGATCGCCAAGAGACCCAGTACTTC

D: NA
J: TRBJ2-5
V: TRBV5-4
size: NA
CDR3: CASSPDIQETQYF
DNA: TGTGCCAGCAGCCCGGACATCCAAGAGACCCAGTACTTC

D: TRBD2
J: TRBJ2-1
V: TRBV5-6
size: NA
CDR3: CASRLPGGTDEQFF
DNA: TGTGCCAGCCGACTCCCGGGGGGGACCGATGAGCAGTTCTTC

D: NA
J: TRBJ1-6
V: TRBV18
size: NA
CDR3: CASSPSWGQNSPLHF
DNA: TGTGCCAGCTCACCTTCCTGGGGACAAAATTCACCCCTCCACTTT

D: TRBD1
J: TRBJ1-1
V: TRBV25-1
size: NA
CDR3: CASSTTGTGWIAFF
DNA: TGTGCCAGCAGTACCACCGGGACAGGGTGGATAGCTTTCTTT

D: NA
J: TRBJ1-6
V: TRBV30
size: NA
CDR3: CAWRRDQGGSPLHF
DNA: TGTGCCTGGAGAAGGGATCAGGGAGGATCACCCCTCCACTTT

D: NA
J: TRBJ1-2
V: TRBV19
size: NA
CDR3: CASTGEVNYGYTF
DNA: TGTGCCAGTACCGGGGAGGTAAACTATGGCTACACCTTC

D: TRBD2
J: TRBJ2-1
V: TRBV10-2
size: NA
CDR3: CASSFSGNGQFF
DNA: TGCGCCAGCAGCTTTAGCGGGAATGGGCAGTTCTTC

D: NA
J: TRBJ2-5
V: TRBV7-8
size: NA
CDR3: CASSLINSGGRETQYF
DNA: TGTGCCAGCAGCTTAATTAATAGTGGGGGGAGGGAGACCCAGTACTTC